These 5 T cell receptor beta chains originate from one sample sequenced in a study of T-cell memory formation after mild COVID-19. TCRdb re-derived calls from the 5' RACE reads in MiXCR, one entry per CDR3 protein. The sample contains approximately 150,000 distinct CDR3 sequences, roughly 13% of which appear only once. The sample consisted of PBMCs or a T cell subset sorted from them (not recorded which). The receptors shown here come from a man aged 18 to 29 who had mild COVID-19 (a few samples of this study predate the infection). Cell type and time point are not known.

This clonotype has a count of ten or more. V usage is TRBV4-3 and J usage is TRBJ1-1; D is perhaps TRBD1 (5 bases). Trimming left V 0 bases short and J 10 bases short, with 12 bases between. This CDR3 spans 13 amino acids. Germline V gene sequence: CDR1 LGHNA, CDR2 YSLEER. The CDR3 reads CASSQEPGLGAFF. CDR3 coding DNA: TGCGCCAGCAGCCAAGAGCCGGGACTAGGAGCTTTCTTT.

The V call is TRBV12-3 or TRBV12-4, the J call TRBJ2-2; 9 nucleotides align to TRBD1. The CDR3 is 15 residues long. V shed 4 bases and J 1 base; nucleotides not matched to a gene: 1. This CDR3 reads CASSWGQGNTGELFF. The CDR3 nucleotides are TGTGCCAGCAGTTGGGGACAGGGGAACACCGGGGAGCTGTTTTTT.

The rearrangement links TRBV18 to TRBJ1-6; D gene unclear. Germline V gives CDR1 KGHSH, CDR2 LQKENI. The V end lost 3 bases, the J end lost 10 bases, and 16 bases lay between the germline ends. This CDR3 spans 15 amino acids. In DNA form, the CDR3 reads TGTGCCAGCTCACCGCGAGACCCGGGTGGGTCACCCCTCCACTTT. Its translation is CASSPRDPGGSPLHF.

The genes are TRBV5-1 and TRBJ1-4, with 7 nucleotides matching TRBD1. The V gene end was trimmed by 5 bases and the J gene end by 3 bases; junction bases not matched to a gene: 4. The V gene's germline CDR1 is SGHRS and CDR2 YFSETQ. This CDR3 spans 14 amino acids. The CDR3 bases are TGCGCCAGCAGTTGGACAGGCCCTAATGAAAAACTGTTTTTT. Translated, it gives CASSWTGPNEKLFF.

This chain joins TRBV4-1 and TRBJ1-5; D unclear. The length of the CDR3 is 13 residues. Trimming took off 2 bases at V and 4 bases at J, with 6 bases between the two ends. The germline V gene has CDR1 MGHRA and CDR2 YSYEKL. The CDR3 region has the DNA TGCGCCAGCAGCCAAAACAAGAATCAGCCCCAGCATTTT. This encodes CASSQNKNQPQHF.